The 30 T cell receptor beta chains reported below all come from one sample, sequenced in a study of T cell repertoires in ileal Crohn's disease. Clones were read by immunoSEQ multiplex PCR, and TCRdb kept only the in-frame ones, dropping some. The sample lists over 5,000 clones, 75% to 85% occurring once. Source material: ileal tissue. These receptors were obtained from an adult with Crohn's disease.

This chain links TRBV27 with TRBJ1-5; TRBD1 agrees at 7 bases. The CDR3 spans 15 residues. Germline V gene lookup returns CDR1 MNHEY and CDR2 SMNVEV (reference sequence). Trimming removed 3 bases from V and 3 bases from J; junction bases left unmatched: 5. The CDR3 loop reads CASSFRGQTNQPQHF. The CDR3, as DNA: TGTGCCAGCAGTTTCCGGGGACAGACCAATCAGCCCCAGCATTTT.

The CDR3 DNA follows: TGCGCCAGCAGCGAAGACAGGGACGAGCAGTACTTC. This codes for CASSEDRDEQYF. This rearrangement joins TRBV5-1 to TRBJ2-7, with 7 bases fitting TRBD1. V trimming: 4 bases; J trimming: 5 bases; junction bases outside the gene matches: 3. The CDR3 is 12 residues long. Germline assignment: CDR1 SGHRS and CDR2 YFSETQ.

The V gene is TRBV23-1, the J gene TRBJ2-5; tentatively, D is TRBD2 (6 bases). TRBV23-1 is identified as an open reading frame with a role that is uncertain. The CDR3 consists of 14 residues. V shed 3 bases and J shed 2 bases, with 10 bases lying between them. The CDR3 bases are TGCGCCAGCAGTCAGTGGGGGGAACAAGAGACCCAGTACTTC. Translated: CASSQWGEQETQYF.

This rearrangement joins TRBV4-1 to TRBJ2-7; D gene ambiguous. CDR3 length: 16 amino acids. Germline V gives CDR1 MGHRA, CDR2 YSYEKL. Trimming left V 0 bases short and J 0 bases short, with 12 bases between. The CDR3 region is CASSQEKRQNSYEQYF. CDR3 DNA: TGCGCCAGCAGCCAAGAAAAAAGGCAGAACTCCTACGAGCAGTACTTC.

This clone has a handful of counts. The sample holds other DNA sequences that translate to the same CDR3. The V gene is TRBV4-1, the J gene TRBJ1-2; a possible D gene is TRBD1 (5 bases). The CDR3 spans 16 residues. Trimming took 0 bases from V and 0 from J, leaving 11 bases between them. Germline assignment: CDR1 MGHRA and CDR2 YSYEKL. The CDR3 protein is CASSQDRGYTNYGYTF. The DNA of the CDR3 is TGCGCCAGCAGCCAAGATCGGGGCTACACTAACTATGGCTACACCTTC.

V and J are TRBV28 and TRBJ2-3; 15 nucleotides agree with TRBD2. Germline V gene sequence: CDR1 MDHEN, CDR2 SYDVKM. V dropped 5 bases and J dropped 5; count of bases not matched to a gene: 8. The CDR3 length is 17 residues. As DNA, the CDR3 is TGTGCCAGCAGTCCAGCGAAGGGACTAGCGGGGGGAGATACGCAGTATTTT. Protein sequence: CASSPAKGLAGGDTQYF.

In its sample, this clone was seen a few times. This specimen includes other DNA sequences encoding the same CDR3. The V and J genes are TRBV27 and TRBJ1-1, with D hard to call. This CDR3 region has 14 residues. Trimming took 9 bases from V and 1 from J, leaving 15 bases between them. CDR1 and CDR2 (germline): MNHEY, SMNVEV (reference sequence). As DNA, the CDR3 is TGTGCCAGTCGGGGAGGCACAGCGAACACTGAAGCTTTCTTT. The encoded protein is CASRGGTANTEAFF.

V and J are TRBV5-8 and TRBJ2-5; 7 nucleotides agree with TRBD1. The CDR3 has 15 amino acids. V was pared by 0 bases and J by 2 bases, with 4 bases of the junction left unmatched. CDR1 and CDR2 from the germline V gene are SGHTS and YDEGEE. CDR3 protein: CASSLGRDRQETQYF. The CDR3 DNA reads as TGTGCCAGCAGCTTGGGTCGGGACAGACAAGAGACCCAGTACTTC.

This chain links TRBV6-1 with TRBJ1-4; D is unresolved. There are 17 residues in the CDR3. The germline V and J ends were trimmed by 3 bases and 0 bases, with 14 bases remaining between them. Germline V gene lookup returns CDR1 MNHNS and CDR2 SASEGT. CDR3 residues: CASSERYSTTTNEKLFF. Written as DNA, the CDR3 is TGTGCCAGCAGTGAGAGGTACAGTACTACAACTAATGAAAAACTGTTTTTT.

This rearrangement joins TRBV19 to TRBJ1-1, with D perhaps matching TRBD1 (6 bases). Germline CDR1 reads LNHDA; CDR2 reads SQIVND (reference sequence). V lost 6 bases and J 0 bases, leaving 20 bases between the germline ends. The CDR3 sequence is 17 residues long. The CDR3 DNA is TGTGCCAGTAGCCCTACGAGAAGGGGGTATATGAACACTGAAGCTTTCTTT. This translates into CASSPTRRGYMNTEAFF.

The chain couples TRBV29-1 to TRBJ2-2, with D tentatively TRBD2 (6 bases). Germline V gene lookup returns CDR1 SQVTM and CDR2 ANQGSEA. CDR3 size: 13 residues. V lost 6 bases and J 4 bases, leaving 12 bases between the germline ends. The CDR3 loop is CSVILGGTGELFF. The DNA of the CDR3 is TGCAGCGTCATATTGGGGGGCACCGGGGAGCTGTTTTTT.

As to this clone: At the DNA level, this CDR3 is encoded by other sequences in the same sample as well. This chain connects TRBV21-1 to TRBJ1-6; the table's D call of TRBD1 was not tested on the DNA. TRBV21-1 is classified as a pseudogene. The CDR3 spans 20 residues. The CDR3, as DNA: TGTGCCAGCAGCCTGCCCGGTGACCAGGGGATAAACTCCTATAATTCACCCCTCCACTTT. Translation gives CASSLPGDQGINSYNSPLHF.

This clone was seen a handful of times. V usage is TRBV29-1 and J usage is TRBJ1-1, with 7 bases that match TRBD1. The V segment lost 3 bases and the J segment 3 bases; nucleotides outside the gene matches: 1. The CDR3 loop spans 12 amino acids. Germline V gives CDR1 SQVTM, CDR2 ANQGSEA. The CDR3 protein is CSVDRGDTEAFF. In DNA form, the CDR3 reads TGCAGCGTTGACAGGGGGGACACTGAAGCTTTCTTT.

The V call is TRBV7-6, the J call TRBJ1-1; 7 positions agree with TRBD1. The V segment lost 5 bases and the J segment 8 bases; nucleotides outside the gene matches: 17. Per the germline V gene, CDR1 is SGHVS and CDR2 is FNYEAQ. This CDR3 region has 16 residues. Written as DNA, the CDR3 is TGTGCCAGCAGCCCTCAGGCAGGGGGGCTGGCGGGGGAAGCTTTCTTT. The encoded protein is CASSPQAGGLAGEAFF.

This clone is a singleton in its sample. A junction end diverges from the germline sequence, so it may reflect a read error. The chain combines TRBV7-9 with TRBJ2-7; 7 bases agree with TRBD2. The CDR3 contains 16 residues. Germline V gene sequence: CDR1 SEHNR, CDR2 FQNEAQ (reference sequence). Here the CDR3 reads CASSQDLTSEIYEQYF. Written as DNA, the CDR3 is TGCGCCAGCAGCCAAGATTTAACTAGCGAGATCTACGAGCAGTACTTC.

The V gene is TRBV7-9, the J gene TRBJ2-2; possible D gene TRBD1, 6 bases. The CDR3 is 12 amino acids. Germline assignment: CDR1 SEHNR and CDR2 FQNEAQ (reference sequence). V dropped 4 bases and J dropped 10 bases, with 10 bases sitting between them. CDR3 nucleotide sequence: TGTGCCAGCAGCTCTCCAGGGGAGGAGCTGTTTTTT. It codes for CASSSPGEELFF.

This clone was picked up one time. V and J are TRBV19 and TRBJ1-2; D gene unclear. Trimming took 2 bases from V and 8 from J, leaving 12 bases between them. This CDR3 region has 13 residues. Per germline, CDR1 LNHDA and CDR2 SQIVND (reference sequence). The CDR3 nucleotides read TGTGCCAGTAGTATAAGAACAGAAAGGGGCTACACCTTC. Encoded protein: CASSIRTERGYTF. The full variable domain, completed using reference TRBV19 and TRBJ1-2, is DGGITQSPKYLFRKEGQNVTLSCEQNLNHDAMYWYRQDPGQGLRLIYYSQIVNDFQKGDIAEGYSVSREKKESFPLTVTSAQKNPTAFYLCASSIRTERGYTFGSGTRLTVV.

J is TRBJ1-3 and V is TRBV7-8; D is possibly TRBD1 (6 bases). Germline V gene data show CDR1 as SGHVS and CDR2 as FQNEAQ. The V gene lost 1 base and the J gene lost 3 bases, with 10 bases spanning the gap. The CDR3 sequence is 15 residues long. The CDR3 loop reads CASSLGGARGNTIYF. As DNA, the CDR3 is TGTGCCAGCAGCTTAGGGGGGGCGCGTGGAAACACCATATATTTT. Variable domain in full (rest from reference TRBV7-8 and TRBJ1-3): GAGVSQSPRYKVAKRGQDVALRCDPISGHVSLFWYQQALGQGPEFLTYFQNEAQLDKSGLPSDRFFAERPEGSVSTLKIQRTQQEDSAVYLCASSLGGARGNTIYFGEGSWLTVV.

The rearrangement joins TRBV14 to TRBJ1-2; D not resolved. V lost 0 bases and J 4 bases, leaving 15 bases between the germline ends. From germline, CDR1 is SGHDN and CDR2 FVKESK. This CDR3 has 16 residues. The DNA of the CDR3 is TGTGCCAGCAGCCAAGACAGAAGGAAGGTCTCCTATGGCTACACCTTC. Protein sequence: CASSQDRRKVSYGYTF. Variable domain in full (rest from reference TRBV14 and TRBJ1-2): EAGVTQFPSHSVIEKGQTVTLRCDPISGHDNLYWYRRVMGKEIKFLLHFVKESKQDESGMPNNRFLAERTGGTYSTLKVQPAELEDSGVYFCASSQDRRKVSYGYTFGSGTRLTVV.

The V call is TRBV7-3, the J call TRBJ1-1; 8 nucleotides match TRBD1. CDR3 length: 13 amino acids. Germline trimming cut 8 bases from V and 1 base from J; bases unmatched to any gene: 3. The V gene's germline CDR1 is SGHTA and CDR2 FQGTGA. The CDR3 protein is CASGQGANTEAFF. CDR3 nucleotide sequence: TGTGCCAGCGGCCAGGGGGCGAACACTGAAGCTTTCTTT.

This clone was picked up a small number of times. The CDR3 DNA follows: TGTGCCAGCAGCTTACCGGGTCAGGGGGAGACCCAGTACTTC. Translated, it gives CASSLPGQGETQYF. The rearrangement joins TRBV7-9 to TRBJ2-5; a weak D match, TRBD1 (6 bases). Per germline, CDR1 SEHNR and CDR2 FQNEAQ (reference sequence). The CDR3 contains 14 residues. Trimming took 2 bases from V and 5 from J, leaving 12 bases between them.

V gene TRBV19 combines with J gene TRBJ2-3, with D maybe TRBD1 (6 bases). Germline values: CDR1 LNHDA, CDR2 SQIVND (reference sequence). CDR3 length: 15 amino acids. With 7 bases removed from V and 4 bases from J, the gap between germline ends came to 18 bases. The CDR3 sequence is CASTSMAGVPDTQYF. The CDR3 bases are TGTGCCAGTACGAGTATGGCAGGGGTCCCAGATACGCAGTATTTT.

The gene calls are TRBV28 and TRBJ2-3; D not resolved. CDR1 is MDHEN, CDR2 SYDVKM, per germline. V lost 7 bases to trimming and J lost 7 bases, with 15 bases between them. There are 13 residues in the CDR3. CDR3 loop: CASIESRTYTQYF. CDR3 nucleotide sequence: TGTGCCAGCATCGAGTCCCGAACTTATACGCAGTATTTT.

The rearrangement links TRBV9 to TRBJ2-1, with 8 bases that match TRBD2. Trimming at V came to 0 bases and at J to 8 bases, leaving 4 bases not matched to a gene. This CDR3 is built from 14 residues. Germline V gene data show CDR1 as SGDLS and CDR2 as YYNGEE. CDR3 residues: CASSVVSGSDEQFF. The CDR3 coding sequence is TGTGCCAGCAGCGTAGTAAGCGGGAGCGATGAGCAGTTCTTC.

This rearrangement joins TRBV9 to TRBJ2-1; possible D gene TRBD1, 6 bases. The V end was cut by 3 bases, the J end by 0 bases, with 16 bases between. This CDR3 spans 17 amino acids. In germline, CDR1 is SGDLS, CDR2 YYNGEE. The CDR3 loop is CASSGGGGLISYNEQFF. The CDR3 nucleotides are TGTGCCAGCAGCGGTGGGGGCGGGTTAATCTCCTACAATGAGCAGTTCTTC.

The chain employs TRBV5-5 and TRBJ2-2; 7 bases are a match to TRBD1. V lost 5 bases, J lost 2 bases, and 9 bases stayed unmatched. Looked up from germline, CDR1 is SGHKS and CDR2 is YYEKEE (reference sequence). The CDR3 is 16 amino acids. The CDR3 protein is CASRKPGTENTGELFF. CDR3 DNA sequence: TGTGCCAGCAGGAAACCCGGGACAGAAAACACCGGGGAGCTGTTTTTT.

The rearrangement links TRBV7-2 to TRBJ2-5; 7 bases align to TRBD1. Germline assignment: CDR1 SGHTA and CDR2 FQGNSA. V lost 5 bases, J lost 4 bases, and 10 bases stayed unmatched. The CDR3 runs 15 residues. The CDR3 reads CASSPFLGGGETQYF. The DNA of the CDR3 is TGTGCCAGCAGCCCTTTTTTAGGGGGCGGAGAGACCCAGTACTTC.

This chain uses TRBV7-2 with TRBJ1-4; D ambiguous. The ends were cut back, 2 bases at V and 8 bases at J, with 18 bases in the middle. From germline, CDR1 is SGHTA and CDR2 FQGNSA. The CDR3 loop spans 16 amino acids. The CDR3 nucleotides read TGTGCCAGCAGCTTAAATTCCCCCCGGGGTGGGGAAAAACTGTTTTTT. It translates to CASSLNSPRGGEKLFF. Drawing the rest from reference TRBV7-2 and TRBJ1-4, the complete variable domain is GAGVSQSPSNKVTEKGKDVELRCDPISGHTALYWYRQSLGQGLEFLIYFQGNSAPDKSGLPSDRFSAERTGGSVSTLTIQRTQQEDSAVYLCASSLNSPRGGEKLFFGSGTQLSVL.

The CDR3 is CASSLHQGRKGYEQYF. DNA for the CDR3: TGCGCCAGCAGCTTGCATCAAGGCCGGAAAGGGTACGAGCAGTACTTC. The chain employs TRBV5-1 and TRBJ2-7; D is uncertain. Trimming removed 1 base from V and 4 bases from J, with 18 bases in between. Germline CDR1 is SGHRS and CDR2 is YFSETQ. This CDR3 region has 16 residues. Together with reference TRBV5-1 and TRBJ2-7, the CDR3 gives the full variable domain: KAGVTQTPRYLIKTRGQQVTLSCSPISGHRSVSWYQQTPGQGLQFLFEYFSETQRNKGNFPGRFSGRQFSNSRSEMNVSTLELGDSALYLCASSLHQGRKGYEQYFGPGTRLTVT.

This sequence joins TRBV5-1 and TRBJ2-7; 10 bases map to TRBD1. The CDR3 consists of 14 residues. Unmatched junction bases numbered 10, after V lost 4 bases and J lost 9 bases. Germline V gene sequence: CDR1 SGHRS, CDR2 YFSETQ. CDR3 nucleotide sequence: TGCGCCAGCAGCGTCGGGACAGGGGCCCTGGTGCAGTACTTC. Its translation: CASSVGTGALVQYF.